The 32 T cell receptor beta chains in this list originate from one sample, sequenced in a study of graft-versus-host responses after intestinal transplantation. Here immunoSEQ multiplex PCR was the method, and the copy in TCRdb shows in-frame clones only, minus some. This sample carries about 88,000 clones, roughly nine tenths of them seen once, and the ten largest clones take 0.095% to 0.11%. Their antigens are not known. The sample was unstimulated CD4+ T cells sorted from spleen or lymph node cells, taken before intestinal transplant. The source is a human donor who received an intestinal transplant.

The chain links TRBV9 to TRBJ2-3, with TRBD2 identical over 8 bases. With 3 bases clipped from V and 0 bases from J, the junction kept 3 bases outside the gene matches. The CDR3 contains 15 residues. CDR1 and CDR2 from the germline V gene are SGDLS and YYNGEE. The CDR3, as DNA: TGTGCCAGCAGCGGAGTAGCGGGAAGCACAGATACGCAGTATTTT. Translation: CASSGVAGSTDTQYF.

This sequence joins TRBV5-1 and TRBJ2-2; tentatively, D is TRBD2 (6 bases). V lost 0 bases and J 5 bases, leaving 11 bases between the germline ends. The germline V gene encodes CDR1 SGHRS and CDR2 YFSETQ. The CDR3 runs to 15 residues. The CDR3 DNA follows: TGCGCCAGCAGCTTGGCGGCTAGCGCTACCGGGGAGCTGTTTTTT. Translated, it gives CASSLAASATGELFF.

This chain joins TRBV6-5 and TRBJ1-2, with D possibly being TRBD1 (6 bases). The CDR3 runs to 16 residues. Germline CDR1 is MNHEY and CDR2 is SVGAGI. V was cut by 0 bases and J by 3 bases, with 14 bases left in between. CDR3 DNA sequence: TGTGCCAGCAGTTACTCGGCCTCGGGGGGCGACTATGGCTACACCTTC. This translates into CASSYSASGGDYGYTF.

The DNA of the CDR3 is TGTGCCAGCAGCTTGGGTCGACTAGCGGGCTACGAGCAGTACTTC. The encoded protein is CASSLGRLAGYEQYF. This sequence joins TRBV5-4 and TRBJ2-7; TRBD2 aligns across 10 bases. With V trimmed by 0 bases and J by 3 bases, 3 bases remained unmatched. From germline, CDR1 is SGHNT and CDR2 YYREEE (reference sequence). The CDR3 covers 15 residues.

J is TRBJ2-5 and V is TRBV7-9; 11 bases agree with TRBD2. Germline lookup yields CDR1 SEHNR and CDR2 FQNEAQ (reference sequence). V trimming: 3 bases; J trimming: 2 bases; junction bases outside the gene matches: 5. The CDR3 contains 16 residues. Here the CDR3 DNA reads TGTGCCAGCAGCTTGGCTAGCGGGGGGTCGCAAGAGACCCAGTACTTC. This codes for CASSLASGGSQETQYF.

The rearrangement joins TRBV10-3 to TRBJ1-1; D gene unclear. There are 15 residues in the CDR3. Deletions cut 2 bases from V and 0 bases from J, with 10 bases between. Looked up from germline, CDR1 is ENHRY and CDR2 is SYGVKD. CDR3 sequence reads: CAISEGRPMNTEAFF. The CDR3 region has the DNA TGTGCCATCAGTGAGGGCAGGCCAATGAACACTGAAGCTTTCTTT.

The V call is TRBV10-3, the J call TRBJ2-1, with D maybe TRBD1 (6 bases). CDR3 length: 15 amino acids. CDR1 is ENHRY and CDR2 is SYGVKD in the germline V gene. V was trimmed by 0 bases and J by 5 bases, leaving 11 bases between them. CDR3 sequence (DNA): TGTGCCATCAGTGAGTCGGTGGGGGCCAACAATGAGCAGTTCTTC. Translated: CAISESVGANNEQFF.

V usage is TRBV5-8 and J usage is TRBJ2-1; TRBD2 is a possible D gene (5 bases). Germline CDR1 and CDR2: SGHTS and YDEGEE. The V and J ends lost 2 bases and 8 bases respectively, with 17 bases between them. The CDR3 spans 15 residues. CDR3 protein: CASSFRTYRDDEQFF. DNA of the CDR3: TGTGCCAGCAGCTTTCGGACTTACCGCGACGATGAGCAGTTCTTC.

This clone was observed once. J is TRBJ1-1 and V is TRBV20-1; D is undetermined. The CDR3 spans 11 residues. V was pared by 5 bases and J by 8 bases, with 12 bases between. In germline, CDR1 is DFQATT, CDR2 SNEGSKA (reference sequence). The CDR3 region is CSAVPGSEAFF. For the CDR3, the DNA is TGCAGTGCTGTTCCGGGGTCGGAAGCTTTCTTT.

This chain links TRBV7-3 with TRBJ2-1; weak D call: TRBD2 (6 bases). Trimming took off 5 bases at V and 9 bases at J, with 17 bases between the two ends. CDR3 length: 14 amino acids. The germline V gene has CDR1 SGHTA and CDR2 FQGTGA. The CDR3 DNA is TGTGCCAGCAGCCGGGCCGGCGGGGAATCTGAGCAGTTCTTC. Translating gives CASSRAGGESEQFF.

This rearrangement joins TRBV5-6 to TRBJ2-2, with TRBD1 as a possible D gene (5 bases). Trimming took off 3 bases at V and 4 bases at J, with 10 bases between the two ends. This CDR3 is built from 14 residues. Looked up from germline, CDR1 is SGHDT and CDR2 is YYEEEE. For the CDR3, the DNA is TGTGCCAGCAGCTCCCTTGGGGCCACCGGGGAGCTGTTTTTT. This sequence encodes CASSSLGATGELFF. Based on the CDR3 plus reference TRBV5-6 and TRBJ2-2, the full variable domain is DAGVTQSPTHLIKTRGQQVTLRCSPKSGHDTVSWYQQALGQGPQFIFQYYEEEERQRGNFPDRFSGHQFPNYSSELNVNALLLGDSALYLCASSSLGATGELFFGEGSRLTVL.

V and J are TRBV7-8 and TRBJ1-1; TRBD1 matches at 7 bases. The trim removed 5 bases at V and 1 base at J, leaving 4 bases unmatched. This CDR3 spans 14 amino acids. Germline CDR1 is SGHVS and CDR2 is FQNEAQ. The CDR3 region is CASSIDRANTEAFF. The CDR3 DNA follows: TGTGCCAGCAGCATAGACAGGGCGAACACTGAAGCTTTCTTT.

The count of this clone is one. The chain employs TRBV7-9 and TRBJ2-1, with 14 bases matching TRBD2. Looked up from germline, CDR1 is SEHNR and CDR2 is FQNEAQ (reference sequence). V lost 5 bases and J lost 8; bases outside the gene matches: 5. CDR3 length equals 15 residues. The CDR3 spells CASSARLAGGHEQFF. CDR3 nucleotides: TGTGCCAGCAGCGCCAGACTAGCGGGGGGGCATGAGCAGTTCTTC.

The chain couples TRBV5-1 to TRBJ1-5; D is unresolved. There are 16 residues in the CDR3. V shed 0 bases and J shed 0 bases, with 10 bases lying between them. Germline CDR1 is SGHRS and CDR2 is YFSETQ. CDR3: CASSLEGLPSNQPQHF. CDR3 nucleotides: TGCGCCAGCAGCTTGGAAGGACTCCCTAGCAATCAGCCCCAGCATTTT. Full variable domain (outside the CDR3, taken from reference TRBV5-1 and TRBJ1-5): KAGVTQTPRYLIKTRGQQVTLSCSPISGHRSVSWYQQTPGQGLQFLFEYFSETQRNKGNFPGRFSGRQFSNSRSEMNVSTLELGDSALYLCASSLEGLPSNQPQHFGDGTRLSIL.

The J gene is TRBJ1-2, the V gene TRBV15; 7 positions match TRBD1. The CDR3 covers 15 residues. The germline CDR1 and CDR2 sequences are LNHNV and YYDKDF (reference sequence). With V trimmed by 4 bases and J by 4 bases, 9 bases remained unmatched. The CDR3 region has the DNA TGTGCCACCAGCAAAATACAGGGGACCGGCTATGGCTACACCTTC. This translates into CATSKIQGTGYGYTF.

This clone turned up a few times. This sequence joins TRBV5-1 and TRBJ2-7; TRBD1 aligns across 12 bases. J lost 5 bases, V lost 5 bases, and 8 bases had no gene match. This CDR3 contains 15 residues. Germline V gene sequence: CDR1 SGHRS, CDR2 YFSETQ. CDR3 nucleotides: TGCGCCAGCAGTCGGACCGGGACAGGGGGCGACGAGCAGTACTTC. Amino acid sequence: CASSRTGTGGDEQYF.

This clone came up a few times. The chain combines TRBV29-1 with TRBJ2-7; possible D gene TRBD2, 5 bases. Germline V lookup: CDR1 SQVTM, CDR2 ANQGSEA. The CDR3 is 12 amino acids. V lost 8 bases, J lost 2 bases, and 13 bases lay in between. CDR3 nucleotides: TGCAGCATAGGACTGAATGCCTACGAGCAGTACTTC. It encodes CSIGLNAYEQYF.

This sequence joins TRBV21-1 and TRBJ2-1; no check of the table's D call, TRBD2, against the DNA was made. TRBV21-1 is assigned pseudogene status. This CDR3 is 16 amino acids long. The CDR3 DNA reads as TGTGCCAGCAGCAAAAGGCCTAGCGGTCATAGCAATGAGCAGTTCTTC. This sequence encodes CASSKRPSGHSNEQFF.

This clone was recorded once. The chain employs TRBV7-3 and TRBJ2-4, with 8 bases that match TRBD1. The germline CDR1 and CDR2 sequences are SGHTA and FQGTGA. Trimming at V came to 5 bases and at J to 1 base, leaving 4 bases not matched to a gene. The length of the CDR3 is 15 residues. The CDR3 DNA is TGTGCCAGCAGCCCGACAGGGGAGGCCAAAAACATTCAGTACTTC. This encodes CASSPTGEAKNIQYF.

The V and J genes are TRBV5-1 and TRBJ1-2; TRBD1 matches 9 bases. The germline V gene encodes CDR1 SGHRS and CDR2 YFSETQ. The CDR3 covers 12 residues. The ends lost 7 bases at V and 7 bases at J; junction bases unmatched: 5. CDR3 loop: CASSTGGSGYTF. CDR3 nucleotides: TGCGCCAGCTCGACAGGGGGTAGTGGCTACACCTTC.

CDR3: CASSLGTAIGDYEQYF. The CDR3 coding sequence is TGTGCCAGCAGCTTGGGGACAGCTATAGGGGATTACGAGCAGTACTTC. The chain recombines TRBV5-4 with TRBJ2-7; weak D call: TRBD1 (6 bases). V was trimmed by 0 bases and J by 4 bases, leaving 17 bases between them. The CDR3 length is 16 residues. Per the germline V gene, CDR1 is SGHNT and CDR2 is YYREEE (reference sequence).

The chain carries TRBV19 and TRBJ2-2; tentatively, D is TRBD1 (6 bases). V shed 7 bases and J shed 7 bases, with 16 bases lying between them. CDR1 LNHDA and CDR2 SQIVND come from the germline V gene (reference sequence). There are 14 residues in the CDR3. Here the CDR3 DNA reads TGTGCCAGTAAATCAGGGGTGATTAGCGGGGAGCTGTTTTTT. It translates to CASKSGVISGELFF. The full variable domain, rest sourced from reference TRBV19 and TRBJ2-2, is DGGITQSPKYLFRKEGQNVTLSCEQNLNHDAMYWYRQDPGQGLRLIYYSQIVNDFQKGDIAEGYSVSREKKESFPLTVTSAQKNPTAFYLCASKSGVISGELFFGEGSRLTVL.

V is TRBV10-1 and J is TRBJ2-3; unclear D gene. Deletions cut 0 bases from V and 8 bases from J, with 12 bases between. Germline V gives CDR1 WNHNN, CDR2 SYGVQD (reference sequence). The CDR3 contains 14 residues. CDR3 loop: CASSESWSGGTQYF. CDR3 DNA: TGCGCCAGCAGTGAGTCTTGGTCGGGTGGTACGCAGTATTTT.

V gene TRBV18 combines with J gene TRBJ2-1; D may be TRBD2 (6 bases). Germline V gives CDR1 KGHSH, CDR2 LQKENI. Trimming took 2 bases from V and 1 from J, leaving 9 bases between them. The CDR3 runs 15 residues. The DNA for the CDR3 is TGTGCCAGCTCACCATCGCGGGGTTCCTACAATGAGCAGTTCTTC. The encoded protein is CASSPSRGSYNEQFF.

V is TRBV18 and J is TRBJ2-7, with 11 bases fitting TRBD1. This CDR3 is 16 amino acids long. With V trimmed by 3 bases and J by 0 bases, 4 bases remained unmatched. Looked up from germline, CDR1 is KGHSH and CDR2 is LQKENI. The CDR3 DNA sequence: TGTGCCAGCTCACCCGCGGGACAGGGGGTCTCCTACGAGCAGTACTTC. This encodes CASSPAGQGVSYEQYF. The full variable domain, rest sourced from reference TRBV18 and TRBJ2-7, is NAGVMQNPRHLVRRRGQEARLRCSPMKGHSHVYWYRQLPEEGLKFMVYLQKENIIDESGMPKERFSAEFPKEGPSILRIQQVVRGDSAAYFCASSPAGQGVSYEQYFGPGTRLTVT.

The chain links TRBV7-8 to TRBJ1-2, with 9 bases identical to TRBD1. The CDR3 is 15 residues long. After removal of 1 base from V and 4 bases from J, the junction contained 4 bases not matched to a gene. CDR1 is SGHVS, CDR2 FQNEAQ, per germline. CDR3 in amino acids: CASSLGGTGPYGYTF. CDR3 DNA sequence: TGTGCCAGCAGCTTAGGGGGGACAGGGCCCTATGGCTACACCTTC.

The chain links TRBV19 to TRBJ1-2; possible D gene TRBD1, 5 bases. The V end was cut by 0 bases, the J end by 7 bases, with 15 bases between. Germline loops: CDR1 LNHDA, CDR2 SQIVND (reference sequence). This CDR3 is built from 15 residues. The CDR3 loop is CASSIDSGRASGYTF. The CDR3 coding sequence is TGTGCCAGTAGTATAGATTCCGGCAGGGCTTCTGGCTACACCTTC.

The J gene is TRBJ2-7, the V gene TRBV18; 11 nucleotides agree with TRBD1. Germline loops: CDR1 KGHSH, CDR2 LQKENI. The CDR3 covers 16 residues. V gave up 6 bases and J gave up 5 bases; unmatched junction bases: 12. The CDR3 loop reads CASSLKGGTGGHEQYF. The CDR3 coding sequence is TGTGCCAGCTCGCTCAAGGGAGGGACAGGGGGTCACGAGCAGTACTTC.

This chain joins TRBV5-4 and TRBJ2-7, with 7 bases aligning to TRBD2. From germline, CDR1 is SGHNT and CDR2 YYREEE (reference sequence). The CDR3 sequence is 14 residues long. Trimming removed 0 bases from V and 6 bases from J; junction bases left unmatched: 6. CDR3 DNA sequence: TGTGCCAGCAGCTTGGAGGGAGGGGCGGTCGAGCAGTACTTC. Amino acids: CASSLEGGAVEQYF. Using reference TRBV5-4 and TRBJ2-7 for the parts outside the CDR3, the full variable domain is ETGVTQSPTHLIKTRGQQVTLRCSSQSGHNTVSWYQQALGQGPQFIFQYYREEENGRGNFPPRFSGLQFPNYSSELNVNALELDDSALYLCASSLEGGAVEQYFGPGTRLTVT.

This chain connects TRBV11-2 to TRBJ1-2, with D uncertain. Trimming stripped 5 bases from V and 1 base from J, with 14 bases between. Germline V gene lookup returns CDR1 SGHAT and CDR2 FQNNGV. CDR3 size: 15 residues. The CDR3 bases are TGTGCCAGCAGCCTGAACCAACCGAGTAACTATGGCTACACCTTC. Amino acid sequence: CASSLNQPSNYGYTF.

This chain connects TRBV21-1 to TRBJ1-4; the listed D gene, TRBD1, was not tested against the DNA. TRBV21-1 is a pseudogene segment. CDR3 length equals 14 residues. CDR3 DNA sequence: TGTGCCAGCAAAAACAGGGGGTGGCCCGAAAAACTGTTTTTT. It encodes CASKNRGWPEKLFF.

V and J are TRBV4-1 and TRBJ2-5, with D possibly matching TRBD1 (6 bases). CDR3 length: 14 amino acids. CDR1 is MGHRA, CDR2 YSYEKL, per germline. V was clipped by 4 bases and J by 0 bases, with 9 bases between them. The CDR3 spells CASSPRQDQETQYF. The CDR3 DNA reads TGCGCCAGCAGCCCACGACAGGACCAAGAGACCCAGTACTTC.